The 30 T cell receptor beta chains below were found in one sample sequenced in a study of cytomegalovirus exposure and HLA in healthy donors. PCR used 60 Vbeta primers and 13 Jbeta primers. Sequencing used immunoSEQ multiplex PCR; TCRdb keeps in-frame clones, though not all of them. The table has around 100,000 clones, approximately 85% seen once. The specimen sequenced was PBMCs. Source of these receptors: a middle-aged man in good health and CMV-seropositive.

This chain connects TRBV11-3 to TRBJ1-1, with a possible D match to TRBD1 (5 bases). V was pared by 4 bases and J by 8 bases, with 11 bases between. The CDR3 loop spans 12 amino acids. From germline, CDR1 is SGHNT and CDR2 YENEEA. CDR3 amino acids: CASSSGGKEAFF. The CDR3 DNA sequence: TGTGCCAGCAGCTCCGGGGGTAAGGAAGCTTTCTTT.

This chain connects TRBV7-9 to TRBJ2-7, with 7 bases matching TRBD1. The ends lost 10 bases at V and 5 bases at J; junction bases unmatched: 2. The CDR3 extends over 10 amino acids. Germline-derived CDR1 and CDR2 are SEHNR and FQNEAQ (reference sequence). The CDR3 here is CAITGDEQYF. CDR3 DNA sequence: TGTGCCATAACAGGGGACGAGCAGTACTTC.

The chain joins TRBV2 to TRBJ2-1, with 11 bases lining up with TRBD2. Germline loops: CDR1 SNHLY, CDR2 FYNNEI. Trimming at V came to 6 bases and at J to 5 bases, leaving 6 bases not matched to a gene. The CDR3 covers 15 residues. DNA of the CDR3: TGTGCCAGCAGGCCCTCTAGCGGGGGGAACAATGAGCAGTTCTTC. Translating it yields CASRPSSGGNNEQFF.

This clone has just a few counts. The J gene is TRBJ1-5, the V gene TRBV15, with TRBD1 identical over 9 bases. J gave up 8 bases and V 1 base, and 6 bases lay outside the gene matches. Looked up from germline, CDR1 is LNHNV and CDR2 is YYDKDF (reference sequence). CDR3 size: 15 residues. The CDR3 DNA reads TGTGCCACCAGCAGAGTCACAGGGGGCAGGGAGCCCCAGCATTTT. Its protein is CATSRVTGGREPQHF.

The chain is built from TRBV5-4 and TRBJ2-3; 9 positions match TRBD1. Germline trimming cut 1 base from V and 14 bases from J; bases unmatched to any gene: 8. The germline V gene has CDR1 SGHNT and CDR2 YYREEE (reference sequence). The CDR3 has 13 amino acids. The CDR3 spells CASSLFDRGFLYF. In DNA, the CDR3 is TGTGCCAGCAGCTTGTTCGACAGGGGGTTCTTGTATTTT.

This clone was observed a few times. V gene TRBV11-2 combines with J gene TRBJ2-7; TRBD2 matches at 10 bases. J gave up 7 bases and V 3 bases, and 9 bases lay outside the gene matches. The CDR3 sequence is 15 residues long. Per germline, CDR1 SGHAT and CDR2 FQNNGV. The CDR3 sequence is CASSFLGTSAREQYF. For the CDR3, the DNA is TGTGCCAGCAGCTTTCTCGGGACTAGCGCTCGGGAGCAGTACTTC.

This clone has more than one count but fewer than ten. This chain uses TRBV27 with TRBJ1-1; D unclear. The CDR3 has 13 residues. Germline values: CDR1 MNHEY, CDR2 SMNVEV (reference sequence). Trimming cost V 6 bases and J 4 bases, with 12 bases left between them. This CDR3 is CASRSSSGTEAFF. The CDR3 DNA reads as TGTGCCAGCAGGTCATCCAGTGGCACTGAAGCTTTCTTT.

In its sample, this clone was seen once. The genes are TRBV7-2 and TRBJ2-5; TRBD1 aligns across 8 bases. Trimming removed 7 bases from V and 2 bases from J; junction bases left unmatched: 9. The CDR3 loop spans 15 amino acids. Germline V gives CDR1 SGHTA, CDR2 FQGNSA. The DNA of the CDR3 is TGTGCCAGCAAGATACAGGGGGGATCTCAAGAGACCCAGTACTTC. Translating gives CASKIQGGSQETQYF.

In its sample, this clone was seen once. The chain is built from TRBV9 and TRBJ2-3; a weak D match, TRBD2 (5 bases). In germline, CDR1 is SGDLS, CDR2 YYNGEE. V was trimmed by 0 bases and J by 4 bases, leaving 9 bases between them. The CDR3 totals 14 residues. The CDR3 DNA follows: TGTGCCAGCAGCGTAGGGAAGGGAGCAGATACGCAGTATTTT. Encoded protein: CASSVGKGADTQYF. Full variable domain (outside the CDR3, taken from reference TRBV9 and TRBJ2-3): DSGVTQTPKHLITATGQRVTLRCSPRSGDLSVYWYQQSLDQGLQFLIQYYNGEERAKGNILERFSAQQFPDLHSELNLSSLELGDSALYFCASSVGKGADTQYFGPGTRLTVL.

The genes are TRBV28 and TRBJ1-1; 8 nucleotides line up with TRBD1. This CDR3 region has 15 residues. The germline V gene has CDR1 MDHEN and CDR2 SYDVKM. V shed 5 bases and J 1 base; nucleotides not matched to a gene: 6. CDR3 protein: CASSTRDRRNTEAFF. CDR3 DNA sequence: TGTGCCAGCAGTACGAGGGACAGGAGGAACACTGAAGCTTTCTTT.

The chain employs TRBV6-1 and TRBJ2-2; TRBD2 matches at 7 bases. Germline V gene sequence: CDR1 MNHNS, CDR2 SASEGT. The CDR3 runs to 14 residues. V was pared by 8 bases and J by 0 bases, with 3 bases of the junction left unmatched. The CDR3 reads CASWDYANTGELFF. CDR3 sequence (DNA): TGTGCCAGCTGGGACTACGCGAACACCGGGGAGCTGTTTTTT.

V usage is TRBV5-1 and J usage is TRBJ1-2; 7 nucleotides align to TRBD1. Germline V gene lookup returns CDR1 SGHRS and CDR2 YFSETQ. The V segment lost 0 bases and the J segment 3 bases; nucleotides outside the gene matches: 8. This CDR3 region has 16 residues. As DNA, the CDR3 is TGCGCCAGCAGCTTGGGACAGGGAGCTATGCACTATGGCTACACCTTC. Amino acid sequence: CASSLGQGAMHYGYTF.

The V call is TRBV18, the J call TRBJ2-1; D is possibly TRBD1 (5 bases). The CDR3 sequence is 14 residues long. V was clipped by 2 bases and J by 5 bases, with 10 bases between them. Per germline, CDR1 KGHSH and CDR2 LQKENI. In nucleotides, the CDR3 is TGTGCCAGCTCACCAAGGGGAAATGACAATGAGCAGTTCTTC. This translates into CASSPRGNDNEQFF.

The gene calls are TRBV14 and TRBJ2-6; 9 nucleotides agree with TRBD1. J was trimmed by 2 bases and V by 3 bases; bases with no gene match: 5. This CDR3 is built from 17 residues. Germline loops: CDR1 SGHDN, CDR2 FVKESK. CDR3 DNA: TGTGCCAGCAGCCACGGACAGGGGTTTCCTGGGGCCAACGTCCTGACTTTC. It codes for CASSHGQGFPGANVLTF.

Regarding this clone: Compared with germline, one end of the junction differs, possibly owing to a read error. The chain uses TRBV7-9 and TRBJ1-1; 7 bases fit TRBD1. CDR1 is SEHNR and CDR2 is FQNEAQ in the germline V gene (reference sequence). This CDR3 has 12 amino acids. CDR3 bases: TGTTCCAGCAGCAACAGGGGCGCTGAAGCTTTCTTT. Translated, it gives CSSSNRGAEAFF.

CDR3 nucleotides: TGTGCCAGCATCCCGACAGGGTTTACAGATACGCAGTATTTT. Protein sequence: CASIPTGFTDTQYF. The rearrangement links TRBV6-1 to TRBJ2-3, with 7 bases aligning to TRBD1. The CDR3 contains 14 residues. Trimming cost V 7 bases and J 3 bases; bases outside gene matches: 7. Germline CDR1 and CDR2: MNHNS and SASEGT.

This sequence joins TRBV7-2 and TRBJ2-3, with a possible D match to TRBD2 (6 bases). Germline CDR1 and CDR2: SGHTA and FQGNSA. The CDR3 is made up of 14 amino acids. Trimming took 11 bases from V and 2 from J, leaving 17 bases between them. CDR3 bases: TGTGCCGCCCACACGGGGGTCGCCACAGATACGCAGTATTTT. It yields the protein CAAHTGVATDTQYF.

The chain is built from TRBV7-9 and TRBJ1-5; no reliable D call. CDR3 size: 15 residues. Trimming took 2 bases from V and 1 from J, leaving 9 bases between them. The germline CDR1 and CDR2 sequences are SEHNR and FQNEAQ (reference sequence). The DNA of the CDR3 is TGTGCCAGCAGCTTATCCGGAGACAGCAATCAGCCCCAGCATTTT. Protein sequence: CASSLSGDSNQPQHF.

With respect to this clone: The junction does not match germline at one end; this may be a read error. The chain carries TRBV11-2 and TRBJ2-1; 8 bases align to TRBD1. CDR1 is SGHAT and CDR2 is FQNNGV in the germline V gene. The length of the CDR3 is 14 residues. CDR3 sequence: CVSSLAGFGTGKFF. The CDR3, as DNA: TGTGTCAGCAGCTTAGCCGGTTTCGGGACAGGAAAGTTCTTC.

This chain uses TRBV6-5 with TRBJ1-1; maybe TRBD1 (5 bases). Germline V gives CDR1 MNHEY, CDR2 SVGAGI. CDR3 length equals 15 residues. Trimming removed 0 bases at V and 3 bases at J, with 11 bases between. CDR3 DNA sequence: TGTGCCAGCAGTTACTCGTCCAGGGTAGACACTGAAGCTTTCTTT. Its translation is CASSYSSRVDTEAFF.

The chain employs TRBV7-2 and TRBJ1-2; TRBD1 matches 7 bases. The ends lost 4 bases at V and 2 bases at J; junction bases unmatched: 7. The CDR3 runs to 15 residues. The germline CDR1 and CDR2 sequences are SGHTA and FQGNSA. CDR3 nucleotides: TGTGCCAGCAGCTCAAACAGGGGCCTCAACTATGGCTACACCTTC. This gives the protein CASSSNRGLNYGYTF.

The rearrangement uses TRBV28 and TRBJ2-1, with 8 bases that match TRBD2. This CDR3 has 16 residues. With V trimmed by 7 bases and J by 5 bases, 13 bases remained unmatched. The germline V gene has CDR1 MDHEN and CDR2 SYDVKM. CDR3 bases: TGTGCCAGCACCTCTTCCTCCGGGACTAGAAACAATGAGCAGTTCTTC. Translating gives CASTSSSGTRNNEQFF.

The chain recombines TRBV4-2 with TRBJ2-5; D uncertain. Trimming shortened V by 0 bases and J by 1 base, and 3 bases separated the two germline ends. The CDR3 contains 13 residues. Per the germline V gene, CDR1 is LGHNA and CDR2 is YNFKEQ. The CDR3 coding sequence is TGTGCCAGCAGCCAAGACCGCCAAGAGACCCAGTACTTC. Protein product: CASSQDRQETQYF.

The chain joins TRBV4-1 to TRBJ2-1, with 7 bases aligning to TRBD1. With V trimmed by 0 bases and J by 5 bases, 7 bases remained unmatched. Germline CDR1 reads MGHRA; CDR2 reads YSYEKL. This CDR3 contains 16 residues. The CDR3 DNA follows: TGCGCCAGCAGCCAAGATAGGAGACAGGGCAACAATGAGCAGTTCTTC. This gives the protein CASSQDRRQGNNEQFF.

The chain has TRBV7-2 and TRBJ2-1; 7 nucleotides line up with TRBD2. The CDR3 is made up of 15 amino acids. The germline CDR1 and CDR2 sequences are SGHTA and FQGNSA. V lost 2 bases to trimming and J lost 4 bases; unmatched junction nucleotides: 5. CDR3: CASSLSLREYNEQFF. DNA of the CDR3: TGTGCCAGCAGCTTAAGTTTGCGGGAGTACAATGAGCAGTTCTTC.

The chain carries TRBV6-5 and TRBJ2-6, with TRBD2 as a possible D gene (6 bases). The CDR3 runs to 16 residues. The germline gives CDR1 MNHEY, CDR2 SVGAGI. Trimming shortened V by 2 bases and J by 3 bases, and 11 bases separated the two germline ends. The CDR3: CASSYRGTGGANVLTF. The CDR3 DNA reads as TGTGCCAGCAGTTACCGGGGGACTGGTGGGGCCAACGTCCTGACTTTC.

Points on this clone: Other DNA sequences in the sample encode the same CDR3. The chain employs TRBV5-1 and TRBJ1-2; D uncertain. The CDR3 is 14 residues long. The ends were cut back, 0 bases at V and 2 bases at J, with 8 bases in the middle. Germline lookup yields CDR1 SGHRS and CDR2 YFSETQ. Here the CDR3 DNA reads TGCGCCAGCAGCTTGGGTCCGGGGAACTATGGCTACACCTTC. Amino acid sequence: CASSLGPGNYGYTF. The complete variable domain, with remaining parts taken from reference TRBV5-1 and TRBJ1-2, reads KAGVTQTPRYLIKTRGQQVTLSCSPISGHRSVSWYQQTPGQGLQFLFEYFSETQRNKGNFPGRFSGRQFSNSRSEMNVSTLELGDSALYLCASSLGPGNYGYTFGSGTRLTVV.

V usage is TRBV7-9 and J usage is TRBJ2-5, with unresolved D. The V gene lost 5 bases and the J gene lost 3 bases, with 10 bases spanning the gap. The V gene's germline CDR1 is SEHNR and CDR2 FQNEAQ (reference sequence). This CDR3 contains 13 residues. CDR3 in DNA: TGTGCCAGCAGCCCGAGAGGAGAAGAGACCCAGTACTTC. It codes for CASSPRGEETQYF.

The V call is TRBV30, the J call TRBJ2-3, with 10 bases aligning to TRBD2. The V and J ends lost 4 bases and 2 bases, in that order; junction bases with no gene match: 6. Germline CDR1 reads GTSNPN; CDR2 reads SVGIG (reference sequence). The length of the CDR3 is 15 residues. The DNA for the CDR3 is TGTGCCTGGATGACTAGCGGGTACCACACAGATACGCAGTATTTT. Amino acid sequence: CAWMTSGYHTDTQYF.

The chain links TRBV30 to TRBJ2-7, with 7 bases that match TRBD1. In germline, CDR1 is GTSNPN, CDR2 SVGIG (reference sequence). V trimming: 2 bases; J trimming: 4 bases; junction bases outside the gene matches: 8. This CDR3 has 14 residues. The CDR3 reads CAWSSRQGRYEQYF. DNA for the CDR3: TGTGCCTGGAGTTCCCGACAGGGACGGTACGAGCAGTACTTC.